This TCR beta chain derives from a study of T cell repertoires in cytomegalovirus infection. Background on the study: Both a matching HLA type and CMV infection were indicated by public TCR beta signatures. General study results and limits: The study found HLA-C-restricted CMV-specific TCR beta clonotypes dominating the ex vivo response. Carriage of CMV together with the relevant HLA was identifiable through cumulative public TCR beta family frequency.

As concerns this clonotype: The antigen remains undetermined.

In TCRdb, the reads were re-called with MiXCR into one record per CDR3 protein. Found here are about 360,000 distinct CDR3 sequences, about 35% of them singletons; the top ten hold roughly 14%. Here the sequenced sample was cultured PBMCs, taken from culture after CMV antigen stimulation. The TCR comes from a human donor in good health (CMV status not recorded). Some clones in this sample may be carry-over from other donors' samples.

Written as DNA, the CDR3 is TGTGCCAGCTCACGGGGGGATTCTTACGAGCAGTACGTC. Amino acid sequence: CASSRGDSYEQYV. This rearrangement joins TRBV18 to TRBJ2-7, with D possibly matching TRBD2 (6 bases). V was pared by 4 bases and J by 4 bases, with 11 bases between. The CDR3 has 13 amino acids. Germline V gives CDR1 KGHSH, CDR2 LQKENI.